This T cell receptor beta chain was captured in a study of T-cell memory formation after mild COVID-19. Many counts were recorded for this clonotype. Antigen: not known. Using constant-segment primers, 5'RACE produced TCR alpha and TCR beta cDNA libraries carrying sample barcodes and UMIs. TCRdb ran MiXCR on the 5' RACE reads and lists one entry per CDR3 protein. The sample records under 300,000 distinct CDR3 sequences, around 17% being singletons. The CDR3 is 17 residues long. V shed 1 base, J shed 5 bases, and the junction held 8 bases outside the gene matches. Germline CDR1 reads LGHDT; CDR2 reads YNNKEL (reference sequence). Study results and caveats: Contracting clones from day 15 to 85 had balanced CD4/CD8; later expanders favoured CD4+. SARS-CoV-2 specificity of second-wave clones peaking day 37 was unconfirmed.

This sequence joins TRBV3-1 and TRBJ2-3, with 11 bases identical to TRBD2. This clonotype originated in a young man who had mild COVID-19 (a few samples of this study predate the infection). Cell type and time point are not known. The specimen was PBMCs or a T cell subset sorted from them (not recorded which). In nucleotides, the CDR3 is TGTGCCAGCAGCCAAGGGTCCGCTAGCGGGGGGTTAGATACGCAGTATTTT. It encodes CASSQGSASGGLDTQYF.